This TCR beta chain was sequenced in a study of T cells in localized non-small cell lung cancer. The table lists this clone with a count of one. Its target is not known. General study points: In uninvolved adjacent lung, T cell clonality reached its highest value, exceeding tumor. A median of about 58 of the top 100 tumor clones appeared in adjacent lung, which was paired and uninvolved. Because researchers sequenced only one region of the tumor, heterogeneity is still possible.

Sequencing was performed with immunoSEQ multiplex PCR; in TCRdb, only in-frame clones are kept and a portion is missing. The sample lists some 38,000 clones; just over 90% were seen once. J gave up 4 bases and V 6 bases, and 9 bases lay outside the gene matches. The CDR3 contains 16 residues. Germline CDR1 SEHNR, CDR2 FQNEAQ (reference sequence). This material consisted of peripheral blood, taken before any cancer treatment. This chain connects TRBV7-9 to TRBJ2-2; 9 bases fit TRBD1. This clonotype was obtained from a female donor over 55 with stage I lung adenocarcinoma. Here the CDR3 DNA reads TGTGCCAGCAGATATAGCACAGGGGGCGGCACCGGGGAGCTGTTTTTT. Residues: CASRYSTGGGTGELFF.